These T cell receptor beta chains were read from a single sample in a study of control samples from healthy donors and cancer patients. Clones were sequenced by immunoSEQ multiplex PCR, and TCRdb holds only the in-frame ones, with some missing. The table lists about 94,000 clones, 90% of them singletons. The specimen was blood. The receptor set was obtained from a woman aged 18-35 years in good health. The CDR3 runs from the conserved cysteine through the conserved F or W. A D gene is named only where the DNA matches it firmly. Expanded clones are given a class, and other clones once, few, many or no size at all.

CDR3	DNA	length	J	D	V	size
CSASDRVDTEAFF	TGCAGCGCCTCGGACAGGGTGGACACTGAAGCTTTCTTT	13	TRBJ1-1	TRBD1	TRBV29-1	NA
CASSPTAGWASPLHF	TGTGCCAGCAGCCCGACAGCTGGCTGGGCTTCACCCCTCCACTTT	15	TRBJ1-6	NA	TRBV5-6	NA
CASSFGVSGNQPQHF	TGTGCCAGCAGCTTCGGGGTCAGTGGCAATCAGCCCCAGCATTTT	15	TRBJ1-5	NA	TRBV7-2	NA
CASSYSAGSFELFF	TGTGCCAGCAGTTACTCTGCAGGGAGCTTCGAACTGTTTTTT	14	TRBJ1-4	NA	TRBV6-6	NA
CASSPRGGGQGEYNEQFF	TGTGCCAGCAGCCCCCGAGGAGGTGGCCAGGGTGAATACAATGAGCAGTTCTTC	18	TRBJ2-1	NA	TRBV11-2	NA
CASSPRDRGRETQYF	TGTGCCAGCAGCCCCCGGGACAGGGGGAGGGAGACCCAGTACTTC	15	TRBJ2-5	TRBD1	TRBV27	NA
CASSQGAPILYEQYF	TGTGCCAGCAGCCAGGGGGCCCCCATTCTGTACGAGCAGTACTTC	15	TRBJ2-7	TRBD1	TRBV7-9	NA
CASSLRVTTYNEQFF	TGTGCCAGCAGCCTCAGGGTAACTACTTACAATGAGCAGTTCTTC	15	TRBJ2-1	NA	TRBV3-1/TRBV3-2	NA
CASSEMAGAAYEQYF	TGTGCCAGCAGTGAAATGGCGGGGGCCGCCTACGAGCAGTACTTC	15	TRBJ2-7	NA	TRBV6-4	NA
CASSLALSRQAEQFF	TGTGCCAGCAGCTTAGCCCTCTCTAGACAGGCAGAGCAGTTCTTC	15	TRBJ2-1	NA	TRBV7-8	NA
CASSQGHGRDSPSYTF	TGCGCCAGCAGCCAAGGTCATGGCCGGGACAGCCCCTCCTACACCTTC	16	TRBJ1-2	TRBD1	TRBV4-1	once
CASRVGYGYTF	TGTGCCAGCCGGGTGGGCTATGGCTACACCTTC	11	TRBJ1-2	NA	TRBV2	NA
CASSLGPSYEQYF	TGTGCCAGCAGTTTAGGGCCCTCCTACGAGCAGTACTTC	13	TRBJ2-7	NA	TRBV27	NA
CASSLVLGGTEAFF	TGCGCCAGCAGCTTGGTTCTAGGGGGCACTGAAGCTTTCTTT	14	TRBJ1-1	NA	TRBV5-1	NA
CASSHKEGNTIYF	TGTGCCAGCAGCCACAAGGAGGGAAACACCATATATTTT	13	TRBJ1-3	NA	TRBV3-1/TRBV3-2	NA
CASREDSWYSYEQYF	TGTGCCAGCCGGGAGGACAGTTGGTACTCCTACGAGCAGTACTTC	15	TRBJ2-7	NA	TRBV7-2	NA
CASSLDGGYTF	TGTGCCAGCAGCTTAGATGGTGGCTACACCTTC	11	TRBJ1-2	NA	TRBV7-9	few
CASSLLLGEVTGELFF	TGTGCCAGCAGCCTACTGCTGGGGGAAGTCACCGGGGAGCTGTTTTTT	16	TRBJ2-2	NA	TRBV7-3	NA
CASSPHDFSTDTQYF	TGTGCCAGCAGCCCCCACGACTTTAGCACAGATACGCAGTATTTT	15	TRBJ2-3	NA	TRBV5-4	few
CASSPDRKIGYTF	TGTGCCAGCAGCCCAGATCGAAAGATAGGCTACACCTTC	13	TRBJ1-2	NA	TRBV6-5	NA
CATSRGDSYSNQPQHF	TGTGCCACCAGCAGAGGGGACAGCTATAGCAATCAGCCCCAGCATTTT	16	TRBJ1-5	TRBD1	TRBV15	NA
CASSARQGTNSPLHF	TGTGCCAGCAGCGCCCGACAGGGGACCAATTCACCCCTCCACTTT	15	TRBJ1-6	TRBD1	TRBV9	NA
CASSLEGTSGESSYNEQFF	TGTGCCAGCAGCTTAGAGGGGACTAGCGGGGAGAGCTCCTACAATGAGCAGTTCTTC	19	TRBJ2-1	TRBD2	TRBV13	NA
CASSLVPYPLSEETQYF	TGTGCCAGCAGCTTAGTCCCATACCCACTTAGTGAGGAGACCCAGTACTTC	17	TRBJ2-5	NA	TRBV7-6	NA
CASSVGTFSTDTQYF	TGTGCCAGCAGCGTAGGGACCTTTAGCACAGATACGCAGTATTTT	15	TRBJ2-3	NA	TRBV9	NA
CATSDLWDGYTF	TGTGCCACCAGTGATCTCTGGGATGGCTACACCTTC	12	TRBJ1-2	NA	TRBV24-1	NA
CASSLLRTGDTEAFF	TGTGCCAGTAGTCTTCTGAGGACAGGGGACACTGAAGCTTTCTTT	15	TRBJ1-1	TRBD1	TRBV19	NA
CASSFLSGTDTQYF	TGTGCCAGCAGTTTCTTAAGCGGCACAGATACGCAGTATTTT	14	TRBJ2-3	NA	TRBV28	NA
CSVDRACNEKLFF	TGCAGCGTTGATCGAGCCTGTAATGAAAAACTGTTTTTT	13	TRBJ1-4	NA	TRBV29-1	NA
CASSLGTRDTQYF	TGTGCCAGCAGTTTAGGTACGAGAGATACGCAGTATTTT	13	TRBJ2-3	NA	TRBV12-3/TRBV12-4	NA
CASSLADVPEAFF	TGTGCCAGCAGCTTAGCGGACGTCCCTGAAGCTTTCTTT	13	TRBJ1-1	NA	TRBV7-6	NA
CASGMGENTEAFF	TGCGCCAGCGGCATGGGGGAGAACACTGAAGCTTTCTTT	13	TRBJ1-1	NA	TRBV5-1	NA
CASSLEPGGAYEQYF	TGTGCCAGCAGCTTAGAGCCAGGGGGCGCCTACGAGCAGTACTTC	15	TRBJ2-7	TRBD1	TRBV7-2	few
CASSIVVGGQPQHF	TGTGCCAGTAGTATTGTGGTAGGCGGCCAGCCCCAGCATTTT	14	TRBJ1-5	NA	TRBV19	NA
CASSLVGQGREDTGELFF	TGCGCCAGCAGCTTGGTGGGACAGGGGCGGGAGGACACCGGGGAGCTGTTTTTT	18	TRBJ2-2	TRBD1	TRBV5-1	NA
CASSYSSGVDEQYF	TGTGCCAGCAGTTACTCGAGCGGGGTGGACGAGCAGTACTTC	14	TRBJ2-7	TRBD2	TRBV6-2/TRBV6-3	NA
CASSLTGANYGYTF	TGTGCCAGCAGTTTGACAGGAGCTAACTATGGCTACACCTTC	14	TRBJ1-2	NA	TRBV27	NA
CASSLATSSYNEQFF	TGTGCCAGCAGCCTGGCGACTAGCTCCTACAATGAGCAGTTCTTC	15	TRBJ2-1	NA	TRBV5-4	NA
CASEALPGNTEAFF	TGTGCCAGCGAAGCTTTACCGGGGAATACTGAAGCTTTCTTT	14	TRBJ1-1	NA	TRBV5-5	NA
CASRTTNTGNTIYF	TGTGCCAGCAGAACTACGAATACTGGAAACACCATATATTTT	14	TRBJ1-3	NA	TRBV6-6	NA
CASSPPGEAQYF	TGTGCCAGCTCACCGCCGGGTGAGGCCCAGTACTTC	12	TRBJ2-5	NA	TRBV18	once
CASSPLTATSSGNTIYF	TGTGCCAGCTCACCACTGACAGCCACGAGCTCTGGAAACACCATATATTTT	17	TRBJ1-3	NA	TRBV18	NA
CSVAPDRLRETQYF	TGCAGCGTTGCCCCGGACAGGCTAAGGGAGACCCAGTACTTC	14	TRBJ2-5	TRBD1	TRBV29-1	NA
CASSLARAGKTEAFF	TGTGCCAGCAGCTTAGCGAGGGCGGGTAAGACTGAAGCTTTCTTT	15	TRBJ1-1	NA	TRBV7-8	once
CASSGGQGISGYTF	TGTGCCAGTAGTGGGGGACAGGGGATCTCTGGCTACACCTTC	14	TRBJ1-2	TRBD1	TRBV19	NA
CASSFSTSNYGYTF	TGTGCCAGCAGTTTCTCGACATCTAACTATGGCTACACCTTC	14	TRBJ1-2	NA	TRBV28	NA
CASSKRWVQTQYF	TGTGCCAGCAGCAAACGATGGGTGCAGACCCAGTACTTC	13	TRBJ2-5	NA	TRBV21-1	NA
CASGADYEAFF	TGTGCCAGTGGGGCCGATTATGAAGCTTTCTTT	11	TRBJ1-1	NA	TRBV7-8	NA
CASSVGGPEGTPLHF	TGTGCCAGCAGCGTAGGAGGTCCGGAGGGAACACCCCTCCACTTT	15	TRBJ1-6	NA	TRBV9	NA
CAITKDTGTKYEQYF	TGTGCCATCACTAAGGATACCGGGACAAAGTACGAGCAGTACTTC	15	TRBJ2-7	NA	TRBV10-3	NA
CSAVGLAGGLYFNEQFF	TGCAGCGCCGTGGGACTAGCGGGGGGGCTCTATTTCAATGAGCAGTTCTTC	17	TRBJ2-1	TRBD2	TRBV29-1	NA
CASSIPQGSDTQYF	TGTGCCAGTAGTATTCCCCAGGGATCAGATACGCAGTATTTT	14	TRBJ2-3	NA	TRBV19	NA
CASSLIEGRGGYTF	TGTGCCAGCAGCTTGATAGAGGGAAGGGGTGGCTACACCTTC	14	TRBJ1-2	NA	TRBV7-2	NA
CASRRDGAANTEAFF	TGTGCCAGCAGGCGCGACGGAGCCGCGAACACTGAAGCTTTCTTT	15	TRBJ1-1	NA	TRBV2	NA